The sequence of this TCR beta chain was determined in a study of T cells after yellow fever vaccination. This clonotype has only a few counts. What it recognizes is unknown. There are 16 residues in the CDR3. Trimming cost V 2 bases and J 0 bases, with 11 bases left between them. Germline V gene sequence: CDR1 KGHDR, CDR2 SFDVKD. General study points: CD4 and CD8 compartments shared a small share of clonotypes.

TCRdb re-derived calls from the 5' RACE reads in MiXCR, one entry per CDR3 protein. Counted here are 620,000 or so distinct CDR3 sequences, roughly a sixth occurring once; the ten biggest clones make up 15% to 20%. The chain recombines TRBV24-1 with TRBJ2-3; D is unresolved. The TCR comes from a man younger than 30 who received the YFV17D yellow fever vaccine. The input for sequencing was PBMCs, taken around 5 days after the first yellow fever vaccination. Here the CDR3 reads CATSDSTLSSTDTQYF. The CDR3 DNA reads as TGTGCCACCAGTGATTCAACCCTCTCTAGCACAGATACGCAGTATTTT.